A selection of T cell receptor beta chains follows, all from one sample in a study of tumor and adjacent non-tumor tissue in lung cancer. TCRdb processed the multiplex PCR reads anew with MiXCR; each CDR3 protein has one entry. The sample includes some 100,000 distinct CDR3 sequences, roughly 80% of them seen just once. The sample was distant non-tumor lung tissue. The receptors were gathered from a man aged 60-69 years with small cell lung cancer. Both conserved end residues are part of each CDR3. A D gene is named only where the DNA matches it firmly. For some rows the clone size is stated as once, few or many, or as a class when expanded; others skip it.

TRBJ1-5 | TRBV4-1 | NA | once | CASSERIGALGQPQHF | TGCGCCAGCAGCGAAAGGATCGGGGCGCTAGGTCAGCCCCAGCATTTT
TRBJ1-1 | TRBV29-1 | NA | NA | CSSTGIFQNTEAFF | TGCAGCTCTACCGGGATTTTCCAGAACACTGAAGCTTTCTTT
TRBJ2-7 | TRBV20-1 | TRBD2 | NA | CSASGLAVHYNEQYF | TGCAGTGCTAGCGGCCTAGCGGTACACTACAATGAGCAGTACTTC
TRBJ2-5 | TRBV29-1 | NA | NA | CSVDPGREETQYF | TGTAGCGTTGACCCGGGACGGGAAGAGACCCAGTACTTC
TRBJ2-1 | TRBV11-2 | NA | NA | CVSTLWYEHNNEQFF | TGTGTCAGCACCTTATGGTACGAGCATAACAATGAGCAGTTCTTC
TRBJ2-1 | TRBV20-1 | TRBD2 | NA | CNASPLAGGVNEQFF | TGTAATGCTAGCCCTCTAGCGGGTGGCGTTAATGAGCAGTTCTTC
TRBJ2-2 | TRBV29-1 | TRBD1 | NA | CSVIQGAGELFF | TGCAGCGTAATACAGGGGGCCGGGGAGCTTTTTTTT
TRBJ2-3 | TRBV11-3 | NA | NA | CTRKGTESGSPTDMQYF | TGTACCAGGAAGGGCACAGAGAGCGGTTCCCCCACAGATATGCAGTATTTT
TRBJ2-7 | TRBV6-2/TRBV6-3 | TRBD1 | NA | CVSSWDSSYEQYF | TGTGTCAGCAGTTGGGACAGTTCCTACGAGCAATACTTC
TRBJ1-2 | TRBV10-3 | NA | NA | CGISSRETGIYGYTF | TGTGGCATCAGTTCCAGGGAGACAGGCATCTATGGCTACACCTTC
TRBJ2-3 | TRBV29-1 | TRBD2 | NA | CSVEAGDTDTQYF | TGCAGTGTTGAGGCGGGAGACACAGATACGCAGTATTTT
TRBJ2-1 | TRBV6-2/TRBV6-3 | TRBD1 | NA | CASSRRDRGTYNEQFF | TGTGCCAGCAGTAGACGGGACAGGGGGACCTACAATGAGCAGTTCTTC
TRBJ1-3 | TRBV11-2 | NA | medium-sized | CASSLDSRAGNTIYF | TGTGCCAGCAGCTTAGATTCTCGGGCCGGTAACACCATATATTTT
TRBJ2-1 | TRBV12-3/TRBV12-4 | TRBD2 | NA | CASCSTSGIYNEQFF | TGTGCCAGCTGTTCTACTAGCGGGATCTACAATGAGCAGTTCTTC
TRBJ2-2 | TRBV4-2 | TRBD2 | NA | CISKLAGDDGGELVF | TGTATCAGCAAACTAGCGGGAGATGATGGCGGGGAGCTGGTTTTT
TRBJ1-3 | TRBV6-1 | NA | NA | CAISLDTRNTIYF | TGTGCCATCAGTTTGGATACCAGAAACACCATATATTTT
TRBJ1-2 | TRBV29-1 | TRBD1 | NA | CSVRDRERYGYTF | TGCAGCGTAAGGGACAGGGAGCGCTATGGCTACACTTTC
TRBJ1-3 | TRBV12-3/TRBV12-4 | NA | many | CASSLPVGNTIYF | TGTGCCAGCAGTTTACCTGTGGGAAACACCATATATTTT
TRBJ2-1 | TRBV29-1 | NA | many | CSVYEGEGQFF | TGCAGCGTCTATGAGGGGGAGGGGCAGTTCTTC
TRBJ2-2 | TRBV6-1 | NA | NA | CASSVGTRVAGGELFF | TGTGCCAGCAGTGTTGGGACACGGGTAGCAGGCGGGGAGTTGTTTTTT
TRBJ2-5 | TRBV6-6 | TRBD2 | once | CASRQTSGQETQYF | TGTGCCAGCAGACAGACTAGCGGACAAGAGACCCAGTACTTC
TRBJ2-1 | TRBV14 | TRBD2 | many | CASSQGTSGSLRQFF | TGTGCCAGCAGCCAAGGGACTAGCGGGAGCCTACGGCAGTTCTTC
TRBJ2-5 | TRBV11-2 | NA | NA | CASSSLVLTERETQYF | TGTGCCAGCAGCTCCCTGGTACTAACGGAACGTGAGACCCAGTACTTC
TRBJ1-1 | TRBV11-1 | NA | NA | CDISSEGKTEAFF | TGTGACATCAGCTCGGAGGGAAAAACTGAAGCTTTCTTT
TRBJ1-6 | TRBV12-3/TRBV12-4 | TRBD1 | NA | CASCLGGAGQSPLHF | TGTGCCAGCTGTTTAGGGGGCGCAGGGCAATCACCCCTCCACTTT
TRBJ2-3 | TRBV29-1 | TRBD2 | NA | CSVASGRASYADMQYF | TGCAGCGTTGCAAGCGGGAGGGCCTCCTATGCGGATATGCAGTATTTT
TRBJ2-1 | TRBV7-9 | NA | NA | CAKSLAQGSSYNEQFF | TGTGCCAAGAGCTTAGCGCAGGGTAGCTCCTACAATGAGCAGTTCTTC
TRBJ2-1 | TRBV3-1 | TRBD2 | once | CASSFGLAPNNEQFF | TGTGCCAGCAGCTTTGGACTAGCGCCGAACAATGAGCAGTTCTTC
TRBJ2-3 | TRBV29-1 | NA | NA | CSVDATVTDTQYF | TGCAGCGTTGATGCTACGGTCACAGATACACAGTATTTT
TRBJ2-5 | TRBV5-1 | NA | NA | CASSLPGAEETQYF | TGCGCCAGCAGCCTTCCCGGGGCAGAAGAGACCCAGTACTTC
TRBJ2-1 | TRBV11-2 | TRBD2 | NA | CVSSSGGGASGSIYNEQFF | TGTGTCAGCAGCTCCGGGGGGGGGGCTAGCGGGAGTATCTACAATGAACAGTTCTTC
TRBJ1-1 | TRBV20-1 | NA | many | CSASSSTEAFF | TGCAGTGCTAGTTCTTCGACTGAAGCTTTCTTT
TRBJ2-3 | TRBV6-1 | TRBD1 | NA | CASSHRGDVDTQYF | TGTGCCAGCAGTCACAGGGGGGATGTGGATACACAGTATTTT
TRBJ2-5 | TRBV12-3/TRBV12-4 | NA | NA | CTRSIMDREETQYF | TGTACCAGGAGTATAATGGATAGGGAAGAGACCCAGTACTTC
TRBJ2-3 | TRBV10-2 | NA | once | CASSESRAVESTDMQYF | TGCGCCAGCAGTGAGTCTCGAGCGGTAGAGAGCACAGATATGCAGTATTTT
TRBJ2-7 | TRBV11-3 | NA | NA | CASSFGEYTYEQYF | TGTGCCAGTAGCTTCGGGGAATATACCTACGAGCAGTACTTC
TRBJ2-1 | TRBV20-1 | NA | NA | CRARDHKETEQFF | TGTAGAGCTAGAGACCATAAGGAGACTGAGCAGTTCTTC
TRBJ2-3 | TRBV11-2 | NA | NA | CADSITFLDTQYF | TGTGCCGACAGCATCACTTTTTTAGATACGCAGTATTTT
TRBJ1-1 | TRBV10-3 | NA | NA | CAINRDGAEAFF | TGTGCCATCAACCGAGATGGCGCTGAAGCTTTCTTT
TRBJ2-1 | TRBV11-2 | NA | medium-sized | CASSLEPGNNEQFF | TGTGCCAGCAGCTTAGAACCGGGCAACAATGAGCAGTTCTTC
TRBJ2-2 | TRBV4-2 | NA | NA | CARNQNLRANTGELSF | TGTGCCAGGAACCAAAATCTGAGGGCCAACACCGGGGAGCTGTCTTTT
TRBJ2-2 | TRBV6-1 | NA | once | CASSVGAYSIGELFF | TGTGCCAGCAGCGTGGGGGCTTATAGCATCGGGGAGCTGTTTTTT
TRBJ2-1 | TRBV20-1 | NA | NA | CSAIGTSGYDEQFF | TGCAGTGCTATAGGGACCAGCGGTTACGATGAGCAGTTCTTC
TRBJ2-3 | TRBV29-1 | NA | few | CSESSGTDTQYF | TGCAGCGAATCATCAGGCACTGATACGCAGTATTTT
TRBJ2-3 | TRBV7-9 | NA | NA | CTSSLLRTRRDTQYF | TGTACCAGCAGCTTACTGCGGACACGCAGAGATACGCAGTATTTT
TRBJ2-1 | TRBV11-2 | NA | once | CASSLAAGHNEQFF | TGTGCCAGCAGCTTAGCCGCAGGGCACAATGAGCAGTTCTTC
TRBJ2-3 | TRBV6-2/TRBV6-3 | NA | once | CVSGPANRKTYTQYF | TGTGTCAGCGGACCCGCTAACAGGAAGACATATACGCAGTATTTT
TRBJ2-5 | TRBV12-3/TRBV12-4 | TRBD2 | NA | CASSPYSGGHEAQYF | TGTGCCAGCAGTCCCTATAGCGGGGGGCATGAGGCCCAGTACTTC